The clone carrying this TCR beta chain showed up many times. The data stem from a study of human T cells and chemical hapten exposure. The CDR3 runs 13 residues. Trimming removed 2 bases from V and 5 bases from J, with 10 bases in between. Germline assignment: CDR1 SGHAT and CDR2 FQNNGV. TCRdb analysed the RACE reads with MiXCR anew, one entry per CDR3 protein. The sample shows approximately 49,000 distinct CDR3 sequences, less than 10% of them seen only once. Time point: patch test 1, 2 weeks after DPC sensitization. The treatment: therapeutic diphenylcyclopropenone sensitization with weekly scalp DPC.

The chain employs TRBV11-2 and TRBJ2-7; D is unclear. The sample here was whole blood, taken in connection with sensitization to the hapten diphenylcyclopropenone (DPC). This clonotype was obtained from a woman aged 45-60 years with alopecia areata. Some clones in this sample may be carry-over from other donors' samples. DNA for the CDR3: TGTGCCAGCAGCTTAATCGGACGCCACGAGCAGTACTTC. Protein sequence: CASSLIGRHEQYF.